What follows is one TCR beta chain and its context. This sample was included in a study of cytomegalovirus exposure and HLA in healthy donors. The CDR3 runs to 13 residues. The V gene's germline CDR1 is SQVTM and CDR2 ANQGSEA. After removal of 1 base from V and 6 bases from J, the junction contained 2 bases not matched to a gene. A multiplex PCR was run with 60 Vbeta primers and 13 Jbeta primers. The table came from immunoSEQ multiplex PCR; TCRdb's copy has only in-frame clones and leaves some out. The sample holds 80,000 to 100,000 clones, about 81% seen once. V is TRBV29-1 and J is TRBJ2-3, with 9 bases identical to TRBD1. The TCR originated in a man aged 35 to 55 in good health and CMV-seronegative. The sequenced material came from PBMCs. The CDR3 loop is CSVEVGTGDTQYF. DNA for the CDR3: TGCAGCGTTGAAGTGGGGACAGGGGATACGCAGTATTTT.